The clone carrying this T cell receptor (beta chain) was recorded only once. The data stem from a study of T cell changes during pregnancy in multiple sclerosis. This table comes from immunoSEQ multiplex PCR, and its TCRdb copy is limited to in-frame clones, with some not included. The table lists 50,000 or so clones, roughly 92% of them singletons, with 0.7% to 0.9% in the top ten. Deletions cut 7 bases from V and 3 bases from J, with 10 bases between. The CDR3 runs 12 residues. Germline V CDR1 and CDR2: GTSNPN, SVGIG (reference sequence). The chain employs TRBV30 and TRBJ1-5, with a possible D match to TRBD1 (6 bases). This TCR derives from a female donor with multiple sclerosis, enrolled in a pregnancy study. Source: CD4+ T cells from peripheral blood mononuclear cells, taken in the third trimester of pregnancy. The CDR3 nucleotides are TGTGCCTACGGACAGAACAATCAGCCCCAGCATTTT. It specifies CAYGQNNQPQHF.